The clone carrying this T cell receptor beta chain was found a few times. The record originates from a study of PD-1 blockade in classical Hodgkin lymphoma. In every patient, relapse followed autologous stem cell transplantation, while exposure to brentuximab vedotin differed. CD8+ T cells were isolated from thawed PBMCs by magnetic negative selection. Libraries were prepared by immunoSEQ multiplex PCR; TCRdb keeps only in-frame clonotypes and omits some of them. The sample shows around 4,400 clones, more than 60% of them seen only once. The V gene end was trimmed by 4 bases and the J gene end by 5 bases; junction bases not matched to a gene: 10. The germline V gene encodes CDR1 SGDLS and CDR2 YYNGEE. The length of the CDR3 is 16 residues.

The sample was CD8+ T cells from blood, taken at baseline. The chain has TRBV9 and TRBJ2-5; 11 nucleotides line up with TRBD2. The receptor was isolated from a human donor with classical Hodgkin lymphoma. In nucleotides, the CDR3 is TGTGCCAGCAGCCCGAGCCTAGCGGGGGGCGGGGAGACCCAGTACTTC. As protein: CASSPSLAGGGETQYF.